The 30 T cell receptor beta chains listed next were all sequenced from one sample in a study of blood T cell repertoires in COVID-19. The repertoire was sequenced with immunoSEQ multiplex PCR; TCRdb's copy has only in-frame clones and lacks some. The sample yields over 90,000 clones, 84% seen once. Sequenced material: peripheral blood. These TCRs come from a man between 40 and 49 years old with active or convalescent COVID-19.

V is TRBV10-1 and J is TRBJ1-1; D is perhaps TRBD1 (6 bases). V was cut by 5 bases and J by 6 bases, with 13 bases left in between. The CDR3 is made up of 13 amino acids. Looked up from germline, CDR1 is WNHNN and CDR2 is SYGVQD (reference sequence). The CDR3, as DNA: TGCGCCAGCAGTTATGGGGGCGCTTCTGAAGCTTTCTTT. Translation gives CASSYGGASEAFF.

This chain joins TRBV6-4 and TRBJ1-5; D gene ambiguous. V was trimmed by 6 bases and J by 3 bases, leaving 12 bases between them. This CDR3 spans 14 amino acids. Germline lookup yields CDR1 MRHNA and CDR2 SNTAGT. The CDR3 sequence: CASRDRWHNQPQHF. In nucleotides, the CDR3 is TGTGCCAGCAGGGACCGATGGCACAATCAGCCCCAGCATTTT.

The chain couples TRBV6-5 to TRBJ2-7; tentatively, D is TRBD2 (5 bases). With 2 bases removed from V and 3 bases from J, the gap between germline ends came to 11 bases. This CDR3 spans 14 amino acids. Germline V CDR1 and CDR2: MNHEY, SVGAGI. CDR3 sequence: CASSYQAAGYEQYF. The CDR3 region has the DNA TGTGCCAGCAGTTACCAGGCGGCGGGCTACGAGCAGTACTTC.

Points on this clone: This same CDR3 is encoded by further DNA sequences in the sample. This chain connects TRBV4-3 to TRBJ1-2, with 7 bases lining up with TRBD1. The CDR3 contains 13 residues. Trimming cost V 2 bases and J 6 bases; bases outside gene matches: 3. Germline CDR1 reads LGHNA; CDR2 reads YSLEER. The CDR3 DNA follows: TGCGCCAGCAGCCAAAGGACAGGCAATGGCTACACCTTC. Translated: CASSQRTGNGYTF.

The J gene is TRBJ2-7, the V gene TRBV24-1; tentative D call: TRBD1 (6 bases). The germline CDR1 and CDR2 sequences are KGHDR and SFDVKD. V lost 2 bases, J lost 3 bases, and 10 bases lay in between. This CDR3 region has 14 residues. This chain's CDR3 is CATSDSRDNYEQYF. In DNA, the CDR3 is TGTGCCACCAGTGATTCCCGGGACAACTACGAGCAGTACTTC.

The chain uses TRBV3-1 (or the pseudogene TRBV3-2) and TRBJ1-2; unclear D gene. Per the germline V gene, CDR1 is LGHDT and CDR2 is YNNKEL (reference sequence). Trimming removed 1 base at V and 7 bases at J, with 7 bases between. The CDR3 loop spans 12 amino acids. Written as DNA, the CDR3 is TGTGCCAGCAGCCAAGGAGTCGGTGGCTACACCTTC. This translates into CASSQGVGGYTF.

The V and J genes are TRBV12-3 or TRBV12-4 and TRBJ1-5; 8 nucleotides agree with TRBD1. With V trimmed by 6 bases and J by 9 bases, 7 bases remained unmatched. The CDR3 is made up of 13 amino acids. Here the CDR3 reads CASRTGADGPQHF. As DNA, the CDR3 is TGTGCCAGCAGGACAGGGGCCGACGGGCCCCAGCATTTT.

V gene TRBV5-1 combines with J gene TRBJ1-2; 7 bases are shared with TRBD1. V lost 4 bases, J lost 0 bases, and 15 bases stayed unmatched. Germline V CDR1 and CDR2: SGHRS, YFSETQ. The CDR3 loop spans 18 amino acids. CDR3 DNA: TGCGCCAGCAGCCCCGAGACAGGGCTGGAGAATTCTAACTATGGCTACACCTTC. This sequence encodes CASSPETGLENSNYGYTF.

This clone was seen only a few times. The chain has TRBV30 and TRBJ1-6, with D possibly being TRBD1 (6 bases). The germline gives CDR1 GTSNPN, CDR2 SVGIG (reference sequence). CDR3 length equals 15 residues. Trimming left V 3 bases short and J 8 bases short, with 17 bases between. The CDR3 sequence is CAWRGGASNHSPLHF. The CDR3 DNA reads TGTGCCTGGAGGGGGGGGGCGAGCAACCATTCACCCCTCCACTTT.

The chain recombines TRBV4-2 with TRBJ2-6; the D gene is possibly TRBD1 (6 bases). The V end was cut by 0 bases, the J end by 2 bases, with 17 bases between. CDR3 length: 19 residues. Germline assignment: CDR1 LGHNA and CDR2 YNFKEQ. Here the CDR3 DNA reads TGTGCCAGCAGCCAAGAGTCACCGGGACACTGGACTGGGGCCAACGTCCTGACTTTC. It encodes CASSQESPGHWTGANVLTF.

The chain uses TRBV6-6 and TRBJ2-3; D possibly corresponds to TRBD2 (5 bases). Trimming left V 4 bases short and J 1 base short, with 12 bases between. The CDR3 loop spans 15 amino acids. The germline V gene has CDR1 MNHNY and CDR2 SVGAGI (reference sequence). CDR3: CASSLAGEGTDTQYF. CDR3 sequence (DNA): TGTGCCAGCAGTTTGGCGGGCGAGGGCACAGATACGCAGTATTTT.

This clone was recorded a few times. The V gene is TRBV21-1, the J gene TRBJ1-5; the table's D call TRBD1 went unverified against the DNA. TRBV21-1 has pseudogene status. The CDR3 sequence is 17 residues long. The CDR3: CASSKVKNPGPHQPQHF. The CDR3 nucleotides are TGTGCCAGCAGCAAAGTAAAAAATCCAGGGCCCCATCAGCCCCAGCATTTT.

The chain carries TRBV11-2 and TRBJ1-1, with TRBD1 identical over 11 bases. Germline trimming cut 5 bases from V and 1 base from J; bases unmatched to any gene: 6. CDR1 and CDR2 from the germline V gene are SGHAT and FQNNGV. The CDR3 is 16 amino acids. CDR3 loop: CASSPWDRGSNTEAFF. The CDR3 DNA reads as TGTGCCAGCAGCCCCTGGGACAGGGGGTCGAACACTGAAGCTTTCTTT.

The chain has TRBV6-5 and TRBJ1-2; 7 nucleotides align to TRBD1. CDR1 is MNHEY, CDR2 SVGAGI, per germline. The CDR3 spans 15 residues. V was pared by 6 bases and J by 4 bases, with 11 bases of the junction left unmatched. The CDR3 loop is CASRLDREKFYGYTF. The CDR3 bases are TGTGCCAGCAGACTAGACAGGGAAAAGTTCTATGGCTACACCTTC.

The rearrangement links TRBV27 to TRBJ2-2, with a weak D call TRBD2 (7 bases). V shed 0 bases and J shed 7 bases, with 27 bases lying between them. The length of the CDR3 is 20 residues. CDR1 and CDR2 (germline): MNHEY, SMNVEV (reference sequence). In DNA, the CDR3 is TGTGCCAGCAGTTTATCGTCTTTCCGGACTAGAGAATTAGGGGGCGGGGAGCTGTTTTTT. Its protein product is CASSLSSFRTRELGGGELFF.

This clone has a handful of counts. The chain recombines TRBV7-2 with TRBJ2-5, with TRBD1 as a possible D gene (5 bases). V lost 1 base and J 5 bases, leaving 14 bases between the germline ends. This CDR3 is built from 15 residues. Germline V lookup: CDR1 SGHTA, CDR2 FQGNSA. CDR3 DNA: TGTGCCAGCAGCTTAGGGCAGGGCGGCACCGAGACCCAGTACTTC. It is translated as CASSLGQGGTETQYF.

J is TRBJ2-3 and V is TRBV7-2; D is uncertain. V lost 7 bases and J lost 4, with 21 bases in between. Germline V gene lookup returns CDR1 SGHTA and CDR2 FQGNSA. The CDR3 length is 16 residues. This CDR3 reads CASTHGPQRSSDTQYF. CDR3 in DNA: TGTGCCAGCACCCATGGCCCCCAGCGATCATCAGATACGCAGTATTTT.

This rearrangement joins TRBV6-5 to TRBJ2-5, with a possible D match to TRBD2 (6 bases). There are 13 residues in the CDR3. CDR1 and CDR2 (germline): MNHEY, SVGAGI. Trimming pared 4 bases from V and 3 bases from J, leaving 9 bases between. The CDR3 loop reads CASSLPGEETQYF. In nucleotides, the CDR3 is TGTGCCAGCAGTTTACCGGGGGAAGAGACCCAGTACTTC.

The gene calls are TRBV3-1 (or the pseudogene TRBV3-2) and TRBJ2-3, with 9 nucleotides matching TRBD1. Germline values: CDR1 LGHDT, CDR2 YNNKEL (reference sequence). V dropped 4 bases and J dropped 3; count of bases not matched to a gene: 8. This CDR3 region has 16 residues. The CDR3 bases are TGTGCCAGCAGCCTTCCGGGACAGGGAAGGACAGATACGCAGTATTTT. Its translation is CASSLPGQGRTDTQYF.

The CDR3 bases are TGTGCCAGCAGCGCCGACAGGGCCGTATATGGCTACACCTTC. Its protein product is CASSADRAVYGYTF. The chain is built from TRBV7-2 and TRBJ1-2; 7 positions agree with TRBD1. The junction had 8 bases not matched to a gene; V was cut back by 5 bases and J by 5 bases. The V gene's germline CDR1 is SGHTA and CDR2 FQGNSA. The CDR3 extends over 14 amino acids.

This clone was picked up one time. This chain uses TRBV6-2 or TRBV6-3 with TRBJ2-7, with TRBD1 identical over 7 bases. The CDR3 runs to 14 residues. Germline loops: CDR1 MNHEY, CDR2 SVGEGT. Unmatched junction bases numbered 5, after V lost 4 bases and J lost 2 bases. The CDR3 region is CASSWDSLTYEQYF. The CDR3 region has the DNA TGTGCCAGCAGTTGGGACAGTTTAACCTACGAGCAGTACTTC.

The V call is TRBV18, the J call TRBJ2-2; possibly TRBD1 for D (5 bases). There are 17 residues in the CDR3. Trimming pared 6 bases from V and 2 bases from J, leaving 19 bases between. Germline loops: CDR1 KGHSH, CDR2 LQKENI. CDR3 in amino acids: CASSPPIGAKNTGELFF. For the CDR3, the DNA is TGTGCCAGCTCCCCCCCTATAGGGGCGAAAAACACCGGGGAGCTGTTTTTT. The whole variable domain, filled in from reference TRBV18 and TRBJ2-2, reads NAGVMQNPRHLVRRRGQEARLRCSPMKGHSHVYWYRQLPEEGLKFMVYLQKENIIDESGMPKERFSAEFPKEGPSILRIQQVVRGDSAAYFCASSPPIGAKNTGELFFGEGSRLTVL.

Written as DNA, the CDR3 is TGTGCCAGCGCCTTAAGGGGCCCCTCTGGAAACACCATATATTTT. Translating gives CASALRGPSGNTIYF. V is TRBV28 and J is TRBJ1-3; possibly TRBD1 for D (5 bases). CDR1 and CDR2 from the germline V gene are MDHEN and SYDVKM. The CDR3 has 15 amino acids. The V and J ends lost 8 bases and 0 bases respectively, with 14 bases between them.

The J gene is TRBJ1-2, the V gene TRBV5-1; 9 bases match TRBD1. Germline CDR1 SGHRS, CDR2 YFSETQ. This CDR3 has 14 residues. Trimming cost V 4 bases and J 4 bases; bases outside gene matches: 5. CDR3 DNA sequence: TGCGCCAGCAGCATGACAGGGGGAATCTATGGCTACACCTTC. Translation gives CASSMTGGIYGYTF.

Here the CDR3 DNA reads TGTGCCAGCAGCGACAGAAACACCATATATTTT. Protein: CASSDRNTIYF. The chain employs TRBV3-1 (or the pseudogene TRBV3-2) and TRBJ1-3; D gene uncertain. Germline V gene lookup returns CDR1 LGHDT and CDR2 YNNKEL (reference sequence). The ends were cut back, 5 bases at V and 5 bases at J, with 4 bases in the middle. The CDR3 is made up of 11 amino acids.

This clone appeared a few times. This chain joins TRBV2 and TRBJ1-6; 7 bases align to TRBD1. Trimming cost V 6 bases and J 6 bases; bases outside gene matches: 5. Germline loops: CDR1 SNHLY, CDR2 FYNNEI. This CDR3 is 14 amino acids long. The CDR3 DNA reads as TGTGCCAGCAGACGGACAGGTCTTAATTCACCCCTCCACTTT. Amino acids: CASRRTGLNSPLHF.

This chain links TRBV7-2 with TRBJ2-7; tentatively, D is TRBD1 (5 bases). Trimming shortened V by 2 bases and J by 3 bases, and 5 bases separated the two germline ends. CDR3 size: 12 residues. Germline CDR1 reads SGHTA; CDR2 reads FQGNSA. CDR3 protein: CASSLTGYEQYF. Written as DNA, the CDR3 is TGTGCCAGCAGCTTAACAGGCTACGAGCAGTACTTC.

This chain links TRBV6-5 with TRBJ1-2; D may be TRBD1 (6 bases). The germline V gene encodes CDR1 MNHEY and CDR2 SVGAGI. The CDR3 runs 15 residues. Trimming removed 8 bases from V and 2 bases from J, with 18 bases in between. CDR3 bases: TGTGCCAGCTCCCCCAGAACTACAGGGAACTATGGCTACACCTTC. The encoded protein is CASSPRTTGNYGYTF.

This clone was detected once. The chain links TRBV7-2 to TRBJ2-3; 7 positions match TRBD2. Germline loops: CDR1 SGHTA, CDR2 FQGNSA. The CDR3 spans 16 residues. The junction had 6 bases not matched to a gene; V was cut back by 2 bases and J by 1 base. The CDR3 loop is CASSLTAGPGTDTQYF. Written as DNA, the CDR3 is TGTGCCAGCAGCTTAACAGCGGGGCCAGGCACAGATACGCAGTATTTT.

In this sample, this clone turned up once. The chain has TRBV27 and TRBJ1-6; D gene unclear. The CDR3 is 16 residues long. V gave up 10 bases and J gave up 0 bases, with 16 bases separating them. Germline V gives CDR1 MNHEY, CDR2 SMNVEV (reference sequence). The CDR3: CATSPEVRSYNSPLHF. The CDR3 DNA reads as TGTGCCACCTCCCCCGAGGTCCGCTCCTATAATTCACCCCTCCACTTT.